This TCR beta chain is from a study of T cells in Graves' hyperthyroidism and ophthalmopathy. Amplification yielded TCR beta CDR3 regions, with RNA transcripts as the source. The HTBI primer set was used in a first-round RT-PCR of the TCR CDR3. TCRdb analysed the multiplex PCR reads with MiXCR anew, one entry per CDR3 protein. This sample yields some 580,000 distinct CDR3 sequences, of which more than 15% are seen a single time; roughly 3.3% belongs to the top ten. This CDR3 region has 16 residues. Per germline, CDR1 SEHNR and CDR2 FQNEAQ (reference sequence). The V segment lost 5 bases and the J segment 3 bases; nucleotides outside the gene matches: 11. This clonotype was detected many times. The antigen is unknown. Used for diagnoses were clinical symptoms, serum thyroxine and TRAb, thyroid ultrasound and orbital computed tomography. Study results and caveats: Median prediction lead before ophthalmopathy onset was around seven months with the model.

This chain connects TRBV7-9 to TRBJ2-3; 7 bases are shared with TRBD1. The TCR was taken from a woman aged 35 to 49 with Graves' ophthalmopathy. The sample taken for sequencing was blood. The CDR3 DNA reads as TGTGCCAGCAGCCACTCCTTAAGGGGGCGTACAGATACGCAGTATTTT. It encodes CASSHSLRGRTDTQYF. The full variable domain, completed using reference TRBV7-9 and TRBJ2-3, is DTGVSQNPRHKITKRGQNVTFRCDPISEHNRLYWYRQTLGQGPEFLTYFQNEAQLEKSRLLSDRFSAERPKGSFSTLEIQRTEQGDSAMYLCASSHSLRGRTDTQYFGPGTRLTVL.